The clone carrying this TCR beta chain was found once. This entry is derived from a study of blood T cell repertoires in COVID-19. Study at large: Sites across the United States, Italy and Spain contributed samples from acute and convalescent COVID-19. Sources were T cells, B-cell-depleted T cells, or PBMCs; the material itself was cDNA or gDNA.

Source study methods: Amplification from reference gene primers served as the basis for estimated nucleated cell counts. Measured with immunoSEQ multiplex PCR; TCRdb has only the in-frame clones, and not every one. V and J calls and clone size are given by that table; D and trimming were obtained from the DNA. This table has some 190,000 clones, around 84% appearing once. The CDR3 spans 14 residues. With V trimmed by 4 bases and J by 9 bases, 3 bases remained unmatched. The germline gives CDR1 SNHLY, CDR2 FYNNEI. Ages ranged from roughly 18 to 95 years, with residence in 20 to 30 US areas. The receptor was derived from a woman aged 25-40 years who had recovered from COVID-19. The chain joins TRBV2 to TRBJ2-1; 13 positions agree with TRBD2. Material: PBMCs or T cells enriched from blood (not recorded which). The CDR3 DNA reads as TGTGCCAGCAGTGCACTAGCGGGGGGGATTGAGCAGTTCTTC. It encodes CASSALAGGIEQFF.